The 11 T cell receptor beta chains reported below all come from one sample, sequenced in a study of beta chain features in type 1 diabetes. Expressed TCRB transcripts were sequenced after all isolated RNA was converted to cDNA. Sequencing used immunoSEQ multiplex PCR; TCRdb keeps in-frame clones, though not all of them. The sample gives roughly 140,000 clones, around 10% of which show up once; roughly 1.9% is in the top ten. Source material: central memory CD4+ T cells from blood. Receptors were obtained from a man younger than 30 in good health.

The rearrangement links TRBV4-1 to TRBJ2-7, with a tentative D call TRBD1 (6 bases). Germline assignment: CDR1 MGHRA and CDR2 YSYEKL. CDR3 length equals 16 residues. With 2 bases removed from V and 2 bases from J, the gap between germline ends came to 16 bases. CDR3: CASSQTGPFLTYEQYF. The CDR3 region has the DNA TGCGCCAGCAGCCAAACAGGGCCCTTCTTGACCTACGAGCAGTACTTC.

The chain joins TRBV7-6 to TRBJ2-5; D may be TRBD1 (6 bases). The V end lost 4 bases, the J end lost 5 bases, and 14 bases lay between the germline ends. Looked up from germline, CDR1 is SGHVS and CDR2 is FNYEAQ. The CDR3 is 14 residues long. Here the CDR3 DNA reads TGTGCCAGCAGCTCGGATACAGGGACGGAGACCCAGTACTTC. It specifies CASSSDTGTETQYF.

In this sample, this clone turned up once. The chain is built from TRBV7-3 and TRBJ2-4; D call uncertain. CDR3 length: 12 residues. With 5 bases removed from V and 6 bases from J, the gap between germline ends came to 8 bases. Germline CDR1 and CDR2: SGHTA and FQGTGA. The DNA for the CDR3 is TGTGCCAGCAGCCAAGACTTAAACATTCAGTACTTC. This translates into CASSQDLNIQYF.

V gene TRBV7-2 combines with J gene TRBJ1-1; 8 bases are shared with TRBD1. The germline gives CDR1 SGHTA, CDR2 FQGNSA. The CDR3 totals 14 residues. V shed 5 bases, J shed 5 bases, and the junction held 7 bases outside the gene matches. The CDR3 nucleotides read TGTGCCAGCAGCCGGAGGACAGGGCGGACTGAAGCTTTCTTT. It specifies CASSRRTGRTEAFF.

This clone was seen only a few times. The V and J genes are TRBV5-1 and TRBJ2-7, with 15 bases identical to TRBD2. Germline V gene lookup returns CDR1 SGHRS and CDR2 YFSETQ. V trimming: 8 bases; J trimming: 0 bases; junction bases outside the gene matches: 12. CDR3 length: 18 residues. The DNA of the CDR3 is TGCGCCAGGCAGGCGGGACTAGCGGGGGGTCCTAGCTCCTACGAGCAGTACTTC. It encodes CARQAGLAGGPSSYEQYF.

The V and J genes are TRBV4-1 and TRBJ1-5; D is undetermined. The CDR3 totals 13 residues. V lost 0 bases, J lost 5 bases, and 5 bases lay in between. Germline V lookup: CDR1 MGHRA, CDR2 YSYEKL. CDR3 region: CASSQDGYQPQHF. CDR3 DNA: TGCGCCAGCAGCCAAGATGGGTATCAGCCCCAGCATTTT.

The rearrangement joins TRBV28 to TRBJ2-5; D call uncertain. The CDR3 totals 17 residues. The germline gives CDR1 MDHEN, CDR2 SYDVKM. Trimming shortened V by 3 bases and J by 0 bases, and 17 bases separated the two germline ends. The CDR3 bases are TGTGCCAGCAGTTTCTTGCGTCAAGAGAGTCACCAAGAGACCCAGTACTTC. Protein: CASSFLRQESHQETQYF.

The chain links TRBV5-1 to TRBJ1-1; D unresolved. The V gene's germline CDR1 is SGHRS and CDR2 YFSETQ. The CDR3 runs 16 residues. Trimming shortened V by 2 bases and J by 0 bases, and 14 bases separated the two germline ends. This CDR3 is CASSLGWTSLNTEAFF. Here the CDR3 DNA reads TGCGCCAGCAGCTTAGGATGGACTTCTTTGAACACTGAAGCTTTCTTT.

This clone has just a few counts. The chain recombines TRBV7-9 with TRBJ2-3; D not resolved. Germline V CDR1 and CDR2: SEHNR, FQNEAQ (reference sequence). V shed 6 bases and J shed 2 bases, with 12 bases lying between them. The CDR3 has 14 residues. The chain's CDR3 is CASRFHDHTDTQYF. In DNA form, the CDR3 reads TGTGCCAGCAGATTTCATGACCACACAGATACGCAGTATTTT. The variable domain in full, completed from reference TRBV7-9 and TRBJ2-3, reads DTGVSQNPRHKITKRGQNVTFRCDPISEHNRLYWYRQTLGQGPEFLTYFQNEAQLEKSRLLSDRFSAERPKGSFSTLEIQRTEQGDSAMYLCASRFHDHTDTQYFGPGTRLTVL.

This chain uses TRBV2 with TRBJ1-5; 7 positions match TRBD1. J lost 2 bases, V lost 4 bases, and 8 bases had no gene match. CDR1 is SNHLY and CDR2 is FYNNEI in the germline V gene. The CDR3 covers 16 residues. Here the CDR3 DNA reads TGTGCCAGCAGTGTGGTAGGGGGCGGGCGCAATCAGCCCCAGCATTTT. Its translation: CASSVVGGGRNQPQHF.

In this sample, this clone turned up a few times. This chain links TRBV11-2 with TRBJ1-5; D remains unclear. The V and J ends lost 2 bases and 7 bases respectively, with 12 bases between them. Looked up from germline, CDR1 is SGHAT and CDR2 is FQNNGV. CDR3 length equals 14 residues. Written as DNA, the CDR3 is TGTGCCAGCAGCTTATCCGGTTGGGAACAGCCCCAGCATTTT. It codes for CASSLSGWEQPQHF.